This entry lists 21 T cell receptor beta chains sequenced from one sample in a study of control samples from healthy donors and cancer patients. Method: immunoSEQ multiplex PCR; TCRdb's copy keeps in-frame clones and lacks some. This table holds over 150,000 clones, roughly 92% found once. The sample was blood. The receptor source for this set is a man in his thirties or forties in good health.

The chain uses TRBV11-2 and TRBJ2-2; 11 bases are a match to TRBD2. The ends lost 0 bases at V and 4 bases at J; junction bases unmatched: 7. The CDR3 runs 18 residues. Germline V gene sequence: CDR1 SGHAT, CDR2 FQNNGV. CDR3 in DNA: TGTGCCAGCAGCTTAGACAGTAGCGGGAGGGAGGGCACCGGGGAGCTGTTTTTT. Translation gives CASSLDSSGREGTGELFF.

The chain couples TRBV30 to TRBJ2-7, with D possibly TRBD2 on 5 matching bases. The CDR3 totals 14 residues. Germline V gene lookup returns CDR1 GTSNPN and CDR2 SVGIG (reference sequence). V was clipped by 5 bases and J by 5 bases, with 19 bases between them. The CDR3 region has the DNA TGTGCCTGGGACTACAAGGGATACGGGCACGAGCAGTACTTC. It specifies CAWDYKGYGHEQYF.

The chain has TRBV18 and TRBJ2-3; D is unresolved. The germline V gene encodes CDR1 KGHSH and CDR2 LQKENI. The V gene lost 1 base and the J gene lost 1 base, with 6 bases spanning the gap. This CDR3 is built from 14 residues. CDR3 in DNA: TGTGCCAGCTCACCACTGGACGGCACAGATACGCAGTATTTT. It is translated as CASSPLDGTDTQYF.

V gene TRBV3-1 (or the pseudogene TRBV3-2) combines with J gene TRBJ2-7; the D is unclear. Trimming stripped 4 bases from V and 6 bases from J, with 13 bases between. This CDR3 has 13 amino acids. The germline V gene encodes CDR1 LGHDT and CDR2 YNNKEL (reference sequence). CDR3 nucleotide sequence: TGTGCCAGCAGCCCTACCTCCCCGCCCGAGCAGTACTTC. This encodes CASSPTSPPEQYF.

V is TRBV18 and J is TRBJ1-2; TRBD1 aligns across 8 bases. The CDR3 contains 14 residues. CDR1 is KGHSH and CDR2 is LQKENI in the germline V gene. The V gene end was trimmed by 6 bases and the J gene end by 6 bases; junction bases not matched to a gene: 9. DNA of the CDR3: TGTGCCAGCTCGCCTTACGCAGGGGGCGATGGCTACACCTTC. Translated: CASSPYAGGDGYTF.

The chain combines TRBV6-6 with TRBJ1-5; D might be TRBD1 (5 bases). Germline V gene data show CDR1 as MNHNY and CDR2 as SVGAGI (reference sequence). This CDR3 has 15 amino acids. With 4 bases removed from V and 5 bases from J, the gap between germline ends came to 15 bases. The CDR3 DNA reads as TGTGCCAGCAGTTCATTTAATGTGGGGGATCAGCCCCAGCATTTT. It specifies CASSSFNVGDQPQHF.

J is TRBJ1-2 and V is TRBV5-6; TRBD1 agrees at 12 bases. There are 18 residues in the CDR3. From germline, CDR1 is SGHDT and CDR2 YYEEEE. V trimming: 2 bases; J trimming: 4 bases; junction bases outside the gene matches: 12. CDR3 region: CASSFFRDRGRESYGYTF. The CDR3 DNA sequence: TGTGCCAGCAGCTTCTTCCGGGACAGGGGGCGCGAGAGCTATGGCTACACCTTC.

The V gene is TRBV28, the J gene TRBJ2-7; D gene uncertain. The ends were cut back, 8 bases at V and 4 bases at J, with 9 bases in the middle. The V gene's germline CDR1 is MDHEN and CDR2 SYDVKM. The CDR3 runs 11 residues. CDR3 coding DNA: TGTGCCAGCTCAATACGATACGAGCAGTACTTC. Its protein is CASSIRYEQYF.

This chain connects TRBV10-3 to TRBJ1-1; D not certain. CDR3 length equals 13 residues. V lost 6 bases to trimming and J lost 2 bases, with 10 bases between them. Per the germline V gene, CDR1 is ENHRY and CDR2 is SYGVKD. CDR3 coding DNA: TGTGCCATCAGGCAGATGCTAAACACTGAAGCTTTCTTT. Encoded protein: CAIRQMLNTEAFF.

This chain connects TRBV25-1 to TRBJ2-5, with 7 bases that match TRBD2. This CDR3 contains 15 residues. Germline V gene sequence: CDR1 MGHDK, CDR2 SYGVNS. V gave up 3 bases and J gave up 5 bases; unmatched junction bases: 9. The CDR3 coding sequence is TGTGCCAGCAGTGATTTCGGGGGGATGGGGGAGACCCAGTACTTC. Translating it yields CASSDFGGMGETQYF.

The J gene is TRBJ2-7, the V gene TRBV19; TRBD1 agrees at 10 bases. The CDR3 contains 15 residues. J was trimmed by 0 bases and V by 10 bases; bases with no gene match: 9. Germline CDR1 is LNHDA and CDR2 is SQIVND (reference sequence). The CDR3 reads CATGPGTGASYEQYF. The CDR3 coding sequence is TGTGCCACCGGCCCGGGGACAGGGGCCTCCTACGAGCAGTACTTC.

This chain joins TRBV6-5 and TRBJ2-6; D remains ambiguous. CDR1 and CDR2 (germline): MNHEY, SVGAGI. V was clipped by 6 bases and J by 0 bases, with 6 bases between them. CDR3 length equals 14 residues. The CDR3 reads CASSVSSGANVLTF. DNA of the CDR3: TGTGCCAGCAGCGTCAGCTCTGGGGCCAACGTCCTGACTTTC.

This CDR3 is CASSLDGINQPQHF. In nucleotides, the CDR3 is TGCGCCAGCAGCTTGGATGGGATTAATCAGCCCCAGCATTTT. The chain is built from TRBV5-1 and TRBJ1-5, with D hard to call. The CDR3 sequence is 14 residues long. V shed 0 bases and J shed 4 bases, with 8 bases lying between them. Per the germline V gene, CDR1 is SGHRS and CDR2 is YFSETQ.

V usage is TRBV5-1 and J usage is TRBJ1-1; unclear D gene. Per the germline V gene, CDR1 is SGHRS and CDR2 is YFSETQ. Trimming removed 4 bases from V and 4 bases from J, with 14 bases in between. This CDR3 contains 14 residues. In nucleotides, the CDR3 is TGCGCCAGCAGCGTTAGGGAAGTGCGCACTGAAGCTTTCTTT. As protein: CASSVREVRTEAFF.

This chain links TRBV11-3 with TRBJ2-3; no reliable D call. The CDR3 extends over 13 amino acids. The germline CDR1 and CDR2 sequences are SGHNT and YENEEA. With 5 bases removed from V and 6 bases from J, the gap between germline ends came to 12 bases. The CDR3 is CASSLNMGDTQYF. CDR3 nucleotides: TGTGCCAGCAGCCTGAATATGGGGGATACGCAGTATTTT.

V gene TRBV18 combines with J gene TRBJ1-1; the D gene is possibly TRBD1 (5 bases). Trimming removed 6 bases from V and 0 bases from J, with 11 bases in between. Per germline, CDR1 KGHSH and CDR2 LQKENI. The CDR3 runs 14 residues. CDR3 in amino acids: CASSPGFLNTEAFF. CDR3 bases: TGTGCCAGCTCCCCAGGGTTTTTGAACACTGAAGCTTTCTTT.

The V gene is TRBV2, the J gene TRBJ1-4; D is undetermined. CDR3 length equals 11 residues. The germline V and J ends were trimmed by 7 bases and 8 bases, with 8 bases remaining between them. Germline CDR1 and CDR2: SNHLY and FYNNEI. CDR3 in amino acids: CASTYQEKLFF. CDR3 coding DNA: TGTGCCAGCACCTACCAGGAAAAACTGTTTTTT.

This clone is a singleton in its sample. The gene calls are TRBV7-3 and TRBJ2-5, with a possible D match to TRBD2 (5 bases). The CDR3 runs to 15 residues. Germline V gene data show CDR1 as SGHTA and CDR2 as FQGTGA. Trimming left V 0 bases short and J 0 bases short, with 8 bases between. CDR3 in DNA: TGTGCCAGCAGCTTAACGTTGGGAGACCAAGAGACCCAGTACTTC. It yields the protein CASSLTLGDQETQYF. Drawing the rest from reference TRBV7-3 and TRBJ2-5, the complete variable domain is GAGVSQTPSNKVTEKGKYVELRCDPISGHTALYWYRQSLGQGPEFLIYFQGTGAADDSGLPNDRFFAVRPEGSVSTLKIQRTERGDSAVYLCASSLTLGDQETQYFGPGTRLLVL.

This clone was found once. The chain carries TRBV18 and TRBJ2-7; the match to TRBD1 covers 7 bases. The CDR3 runs 13 residues. Trimming took 8 bases from V and 1 from J; bases not matched to a gene: 5. From germline, CDR1 is KGHSH and CDR2 LQKENI. The CDR3 spells CASQGVGSYEQYF. In DNA, the CDR3 is TGTGCCAGCCAGGGGGTTGGGTCCTACGAGCAGTACTTC. The full variable domain, in which reference TRBV18 and TRBJ2-7 provide the parts outside the CDR3, is NAGVMQNPRHLVRRRGQEARLRCSPMKGHSHVYWYRQLPEEGLKFMVYLQKENIIDESGMPKERFSAEFPKEGPSILRIQQVVRGDSAAYFCASQGVGSYEQYFGPGTRLTVT.

V is TRBV5-4 and J is TRBJ2-5; D gene uncertain. Germline V lookup: CDR1 SGHNT, CDR2 YYREEE (reference sequence). The CDR3 extends over 12 amino acids. Trimming removed 0 bases from V and 1 base from J, with 1 base in between. For the CDR3, the DNA is TGTGCCAGCAGCTTGGGCCAAGAGACCCAGTACTTC. As protein: CASSLGQETQYF.

The rearrangement links TRBV1 to TRBJ1-3. TRBV1 is given as a pseudogene. The CDR3 runs 15 residues. The CDR3 region is CTSSQDELSGNTIYF. In nucleotides, the CDR3 is TGCACCAGCAGCCAAGACGAGCTCTCTGGAAACACCATATATTTT.